This T cell receptor (beta chain) was recorded in a study of human T cells and chemical hapten exposure. At the level of the study: Patch tests put 0.01% DPC on the upper back, and the results were checked at 6 days. The study's findings and limits: DPC sensitization left the count of TCRs above 1 in 1000 unchanged.

As regards this clonotype: The target antigen is unknown.

This CDR3 contains 16 residues. The V gene's germline CDR1 is SGHDN and CDR2 FVKESK. Trimming cost V 4 bases and J 6 bases, with 20 bases left between them. TCRdb reanalysed the RACE reads using MiXCR and keeps one entry per CDR3 protein. The table lists about 120,000 distinct CDR3 sequences, 12% to 15% of them singletons. Time point denoted: patch test 1, 2 weeks after DPC sensitization. Treatment meaning: therapeutic diphenylcyclopropenone sensitization with weekly scalp DPC. Alopecia patients deemed DPC-suitable, aged 18 to 70, excluding pregnancy. The V and J genes are TRBV14 and TRBJ2-3; tentatively, D is TRBD2 (6 bases). This clonotype was sampled from a man younger than 35 with alopecia areata. Some clones in this sample may be carry-over from other donors' samples. The sequences come from whole blood, collected in connection with sensitization to the hapten diphenylcyclopropenone (DPC). The CDR3 DNA reads as TGTGCCAGCAGCCCAACCGGGACCCGGGGGTCGGATACGCAGTATTTT. Translating gives CASSPTGTRGSDTQYF.